The clone carrying this TCR beta chain was counted at least ten times. What it binds is unknown. This sample stems from a study of blood T cells in healthy people across ages. Study findings and constraints: There was no known CMV status for donors, so expanded clonotype changes were possibly confounded. From one million sequenced T cells, diversity estimates were lower bounds.

It was with a sample-barcoded 5' primer and a J-beta primer mix that a second PCR of roughly 7 to 12 cycles was run. Each of the cDNA molecules was tagged by a template-switch adaptor with 12 random nucleotides. Every sample gave at least 2.5 million paired-end reads containing CDR3. TCRdb passed the 5' RACE reads through MiXCR, listing each CDR3 protein once. Here the sample spans 550,000 to 800,000 distinct CDR3 sequences, 32% being singletons. The CDR3 spans 13 residues. Germline CDR1 reads SGHRS; CDR2 reads YFSETQ. Between the trimmed V and J ends, which lost 0 bases and 2 bases, there was a span of 4 bases.

The chain recombines TRBV5-1 with TRBJ2-3; D is ambiguous. The receptor's source is a woman older than 75 in good health. The sequenced sample was blood. CDR3: CASSLGYTDTQYF. For the CDR3, the DNA is TGCGCCAGCAGCTTGGGGTACACAGATACGCAGTATTTT. The full variable domain, rest sourced from reference TRBV5-1 and TRBJ2-3, is KAGVTQTPRYLIKTRGQQVTLSCSPISGHRSVSWYQQTPGQGLQFLFEYFSETQRNKGNFPGRFSGRQFSNSRSEMNVSTLELGDSALYLCASSLGYTDTQYFGPGTRLTVL.